A single sample is the source of the 29 T cell receptor beta chains below, sequenced in a study of blood T cell repertoires in COVID-19. Generated by immunoSEQ multiplex PCR, the TCRdb table keeps only in-frame clones and is missing some. The profile shows under 130,000 clones, roughly 88% of them singletons. Sequencing input: peripheral blood. The receptors here all came from a human donor in a cohort sampled during active COVID-19.

The chain links TRBV19 to TRBJ1-2; 10 bases are shared with TRBD1. V was clipped by 4 bases and J by 8 bases; unmatched bases: 4. The CDR3 is 13 amino acids. Looked up from germline, CDR1 is LNHDA and CDR2 is SQIVND (reference sequence). This CDR3 is CASSRQGARGYTF. The CDR3 DNA follows: TGTGCCAGTAGTAGACAGGGGGCGCGCGGCTACACCTTC.

J is TRBJ2-5 and V is TRBV4-1; D is perhaps TRBD2 (9 bases). The germline gives CDR1 MGHRA, CDR2 YSYEKL. The V and J ends lost 0 bases and 2 bases respectively, with 19 bases between them. The CDR3 length is 18 residues. The CDR3 DNA is TGCGCCAGCAGCCAAGATTGGCAGGGGGCGGGAGGGCAAGAGACCCAGTACTTC. Translated: CASSQDWQGAGGQETQYF.

The genes are TRBV15 and TRBJ1-3, with D hard to call. The CDR3 is 15 residues long. Germline CDR1 is LNHNV and CDR2 is YYDKDF (reference sequence). Trimming stripped 0 bases from V and 2 bases from J, with 8 bases between. This CDR3 reads CATSRDPGTGNTIYF. CDR3 nucleotide sequence: TGTGCCACCAGCAGAGATCCGGGGACTGGAAACACCATATATTTT.

The sample holds one count of this clone. V and J are TRBV3-1 (or the pseudogene TRBV3-2) and TRBJ2-7; a possible D gene is TRBD2 (6 bases). Trimming removed 2 bases from V and 5 bases from J, with 16 bases in between. CDR3 size: 15 residues. CDR1 is LGHDT, CDR2 YNNKEL, per germline (reference sequence). CDR3 loop: CASSQIVEGEDEQYF. As DNA, the CDR3 is TGTGCCAGCAGCCAAATAGTAGAAGGGGAGGACGAGCAGTACTTC.

The CDR3 nucleotides read TGTGCCAGCAGCTTGGGGACACGGACCTCAGGTTATGGCTACACCTTC. It codes for CASSLGTRTSGYGYTF. The J gene is TRBJ1-2, the V gene TRBV7-8, with a possible D match to TRBD1 (6 bases). V lost 3 bases and J lost 5, with 19 bases in between. The CDR3 extends over 16 amino acids. The germline V gene encodes CDR1 SGHVS and CDR2 FQNEAQ.

V is TRBV6-6 and J is TRBJ1-6; 8 nucleotides agree with TRBD1. Unmatched junction bases numbered 8, after V lost 8 bases and J lost 8 bases. Germline V gives CDR1 MNHNY, CDR2 SVGAGI (reference sequence). The CDR3 is 14 residues long. The CDR3: CASGYDRGYSPLHF. Here the CDR3 DNA reads TGTGCCAGCGGGTATGACAGGGGATATTCACCCCTCCACTTT.

The chain has TRBV10-2 and TRBJ1-2; 8 nucleotides agree with TRBD1. J lost 0 bases, V lost 5 bases, and 8 bases had no gene match. CDR3 length: 16 residues. The germline V gene encodes CDR1 WSHSY and CDR2 SAAADI. The CDR3 nucleotides read TGCGCCAGCAGTCCCACGGTGGGACAGGCTAACTATGGCTACACCTTC. Translation gives CASSPTVGQANYGYTF.

The J gene is TRBJ2-5, the V gene TRBV28; 12 positions match TRBD2. Trimming took 1 base from V and 4 from J; bases not matched to a gene: 4. Germline V lookup: CDR1 MDHEN, CDR2 SYDVKM. This CDR3 comprises 16 residues. CDR3 sequence reads: CASSLFPSGRGETQYF. The CDR3, as DNA: TGTGCCAGCAGTTTATTTCCTAGCGGGAGGGGAGAGACCCAGTACTTC.

The chain links TRBV3-1 (or the pseudogene TRBV3-2) to TRBJ2-7; TRBD1 is a possible D gene (5 bases). CDR1 and CDR2 (germline): LGHDT, YNNKEL (reference sequence). CDR3 size: 13 residues. The ends were cut back, 6 bases at V and 5 bases at J, with 14 bases in the middle. CDR3 amino acids: CASRLRQSNEQYF. As DNA, the CDR3 is TGTGCCAGCAGACTCCGACAGTCGAACGAGCAGTACTTC.

The rearrangement joins TRBV10-2 to TRBJ2-3; D might be TRBD2 (6 bases). The ends were cut back, 0 bases at V and 2 bases at J, with 9 bases in the middle. The CDR3 runs to 15 residues. Germline CDR1 reads WSHSY; CDR2 reads SAAADI. CDR3 in amino acids: CASSESRGFTDTQYF. In nucleotides, the CDR3 is TGCGCCAGCAGTGAGTCCCGGGGGTTCACAGATACGCAGTATTTT.

This sequence joins TRBV6-2 or TRBV6-3 and TRBJ1-5, with 8 bases aligning to TRBD1. Germline CDR1 is MNHEY and CDR2 is SVGEGT. The CDR3 runs to 15 residues. The V and J ends lost 6 bases and 2 bases, in that order; junction bases with no gene match: 6. The CDR3: CASSSRGLGNQPQHF. The CDR3 region has the DNA TGTGCCAGCAGCTCCAGGGGGCTCGGCAATCAGCCCCAGCATTTT.

The CDR3 protein is CASRLAGSGETQYF. The CDR3 bases are TGCGCCAGCAGGCTAGCGGGATCGGGGGAGACCCAGTACTTC. The chain links TRBV10-1 to TRBJ2-5; 9 bases map to TRBD2. Trimming took 6 bases from V and 5 from J; bases not matched to a gene: 7. Germline V gives CDR1 WNHNN, CDR2 SYGVQD (reference sequence). This CDR3 region has 14 residues.

V gene TRBV11-3 combines with J gene TRBJ2-5; 9 bases are shared with TRBD2. This CDR3 region has 17 residues. CDR1 SGHNT and CDR2 YENEEA come from the germline V gene. V trimming: 5 bases; J trimming: 5 bases; junction bases outside the gene matches: 15. CDR3 amino acids: CASSPGGGRAAVETQYF. The CDR3 nucleotides are TGTGCCAGCAGCCCCGGGGGCGGGAGGGCGGCGGTGGAGACCCAGTACTTC.

The V gene is TRBV10-1, the J gene TRBJ2-1, with 11 bases identical to TRBD2. The CDR3 is 17 amino acids. Per germline, CDR1 WNHNN and CDR2 SYGVQD (reference sequence). V gave up 4 bases and J gave up 3 bases; unmatched junction bases: 8. The CDR3 DNA reads as TGCGCCAGCAGTGCTCAGTCGGGACTAGCGGACTACAATGAGCAGTTCTTC. Translation gives CASSAQSGLADYNEQFF.

CDR3 in DNA: TGCGCCAGCAGCCAGTTGGACCTTGGACTCTCTTCAAATGAGCAGTTCTTC. Residues: CASSQLDLGLSSNEQFF. This chain connects TRBV4-1 to TRBJ2-1; possibly TRBD2 for D (5 bases). The V and J ends lost 3 bases and 7 bases respectively, with 22 bases between them. The CDR3 runs 17 residues. Germline values: CDR1 MGHRA, CDR2 YSYEKL.

This chain joins TRBV11-3 and TRBJ2-2; TRBD1 matches 8 bases. V trimming: 1 base; J trimming: 6 bases; junction bases outside the gene matches: 7. The CDR3 totals 16 residues. Germline V lookup: CDR1 SGHNT, CDR2 YENEEA. The CDR3 DNA follows: TGTGCCAGCAGCTTAGGCGGCAGGGGGCTCCCCGGGGAGCTGTTTTTT. It encodes CASSLGGRGLPGELFF.

This clone was seen once. The chain uses TRBV6-5 and TRBJ2-7; tentative D call: TRBD2 (7 bases). CDR1 is MNHEY and CDR2 is SVGAGI in the germline V gene. The V end was cut by 2 bases, the J end by 9 bases, with 20 bases between. The CDR3 loop spans 15 amino acids. CDR3 nucleotides: TGTGCCAGCAGTTACCGGCTGAGGGAGGGGGGGGCGCAGTACTTC. It encodes CASSYRLREGGAQYF.

The J gene is TRBJ2-3, the V gene TRBV11-3; 10 bases line up with TRBD1. The J segment lost 5 bases and the V segment lost 4 bases, leaving 6 bases of the junction unmatched. CDR1 SGHNT and CDR2 YENEEA come from the germline V gene. This CDR3 region has 15 residues. The CDR3 loop is CASSSGQGGIDTQYF. In DNA, the CDR3 is TGTGCCAGCAGCTCCGGACAGGGGGGAATAGATACGCAGTATTTT.

Here the CDR3 reads CASSFSRGADTQYF. Here the CDR3 DNA reads TGTGCCAGCAGCTTTTCCAGGGGCGCAGATACGCAGTATTTT. V gene TRBV7-2 combines with J gene TRBJ2-3, with D possibly TRBD1 on 6 matching bases. CDR1 SGHTA and CDR2 FQGNSA come from the germline V gene. This CDR3 is 14 amino acids long. V gave up 3 bases and J gave up 4 bases, with 11 bases separating them. The variable domain in full, completed from reference TRBV7-2 and TRBJ2-3, reads GAGVSQSPSNKVTEKGKDVELRCDPISGHTALYWYRQSLGQGLEFLIYFQGNSAPDKSGLPSDRFSAERTGGSVSTLTIQRTQQEDSAVYLCASSFSRGADTQYFGPGTRLTVL.

This clone was seen only a few times. V usage is TRBV5-1 and J usage is TRBJ1-3; no definite D call. Deletions cut 0 bases from V and 0 bases from J, with 4 bases between. Germline V lookup: CDR1 SGHRS, CDR2 YFSETQ. This CDR3 region has 14 residues. CDR3 sequence: CASSLESSGNTIYF. Here the CDR3 DNA reads TGCGCCAGCAGCTTGGAGAGCTCTGGAAACACCATATATTTT.

The chain couples TRBV19 to TRBJ1-3; no reliable D call. In germline, CDR1 is LNHDA, CDR2 SQIVND (reference sequence). The CDR3 totals 13 residues. V was pared by 7 bases and J by 2 bases, with 9 bases between. The CDR3 reads CASTVTPGNTIYF. In DNA form, the CDR3 reads TGTGCCAGTACGGTCACCCCTGGAAACACCATATATTTT.

This chain connects TRBV7-3 to TRBJ1-6; 7 nucleotides align to TRBD1. CDR3 length equals 15 residues. The V segment lost 5 bases and the J segment 6 bases; nucleotides outside the gene matches: 7. Germline values: CDR1 SGHTA, CDR2 FQGTGA. CDR3 in DNA: TGTGCCAGCAGCAATTCCGGGACAGTTAATTCACCCCTCCACTTT. It translates to CASSNSGTVNSPLHF.

There are a few counts of this clone. V is TRBV7-2 and J is TRBJ1-4; D may be TRBD1 (5 bases). CDR1 and CDR2 (germline): SGHTA, FQGNSA. This CDR3 contains 13 residues. Trimming removed 7 bases from V and 8 bases from J, with 14 bases in between. The CDR3 is CASTRGVGEKLFF. As DNA, the CDR3 is TGTGCCAGCACCCGGGGGGTGGGGGAAAAACTGTTTTTT.

The chain has TRBV5-4 and TRBJ1-4, with TRBD1 identical over 11 bases. The CDR3 contains 16 residues. Germline trimming cut 4 bases from V and 4 bases from J; bases unmatched to any gene: 6. Germline loops: CDR1 SGHNT, CDR2 YYREEE (reference sequence). The CDR3: CASSVGQGVVNEKLFF. The CDR3 nucleotides read TGTGCCAGCAGCGTGGGACAGGGGGTGGTTAATGAAAAACTGTTTTTT.

This rearrangement joins TRBV4-1 to TRBJ2-3, with 10 positions matching TRBD2. The germline V gene has CDR1 MGHRA and CDR2 YSYEKL. CDR3 length: 18 amino acids. V was clipped by 0 bases and J by 3 bases; unmatched bases: 9. The CDR3 nucleotides are TGCGCCAGCAGCCAAGATACCCAGCGGGAGGGCCGAACAGATACGCAGTATTTT. It codes for CASSQDTQREGRTDTQYF.

This chain joins TRBV7-9 and TRBJ2-7; D gene unclear. Trimming removed 5 bases from V and 5 bases from J, with 16 bases in between. Germline V gene data show CDR1 as SEHNR and CDR2 as FQNEAQ (reference sequence). This CDR3 comprises 14 residues. The CDR3 sequence: CASSPAPLRDEQYF. The CDR3 DNA is TGTGCCAGCAGCCCCGCCCCATTAAGAGACGAGCAGTACTTC.

The rearrangement joins TRBV7-2 to TRBJ1-3; D gene ambiguous. The V end was cut by 5 bases, the J end by 1 base, with 15 bases between. Germline V CDR1 and CDR2: SGHTA, FQGNSA. The CDR3 consists of 16 residues. For the CDR3, the DNA is TGTGCCAGCAGCACCTCCGGCGGCGTGTCTGGAAACACCATATATTTT. It yields the protein CASSTSGGVSGNTIYF.

V and J are TRBV15 and TRBJ2-4, with 8 bases identical to TRBD2. The ends lost 0 bases at V and 0 bases at J; junction bases unmatched: 16. The CDR3 totals 21 residues. Germline CDR1 is LNHNV and CDR2 is YYDKDF (reference sequence). Here the CDR3 reads CATSRDGGIGRAHQAKNIQYF. The CDR3 nucleotides are TGTGCCACCAGCAGAGATGGGGGGATCGGGAGGGCCCACCAAGCCAAAAACATTCAGTACTTC.

The rearrangement links TRBV9 to TRBJ2-2; TRBD1 matches at 11 bases. The CDR3 sequence is 16 residues long. Germline V gene lookup returns CDR1 SGDLS and CDR2 YYNGEE. Unmatched junction bases numbered 7, after V lost 3 bases and J lost 6 bases. In DNA, the CDR3 is TGTGCCAGCAGCGCAGGAGGACAGGGGGCGTCCGGGGAGCTGTTTTTT. Translating it yields CASSAGGQGASGELFF. Drawing the rest from reference TRBV9 and TRBJ2-2, the complete variable domain is DSGVTQTPKHLITATGQRVTLRCSPRSGDLSVYWYQQSLDQGLQFLIQYYNGEERAKGNILERFSAQQFPDLHSELNLSSLELGDSALYFCASSAGGQGASGELFFGEGSRLTVL.